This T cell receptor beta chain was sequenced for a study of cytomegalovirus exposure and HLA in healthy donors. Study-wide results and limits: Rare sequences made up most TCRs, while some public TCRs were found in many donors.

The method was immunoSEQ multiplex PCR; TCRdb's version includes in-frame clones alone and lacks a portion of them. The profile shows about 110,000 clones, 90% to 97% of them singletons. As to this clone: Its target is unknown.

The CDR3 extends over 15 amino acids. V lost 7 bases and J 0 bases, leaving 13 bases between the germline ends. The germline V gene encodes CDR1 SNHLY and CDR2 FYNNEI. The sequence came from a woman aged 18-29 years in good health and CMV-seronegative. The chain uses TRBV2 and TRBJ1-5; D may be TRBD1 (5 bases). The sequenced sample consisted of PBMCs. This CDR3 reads CASTRGSYSNQPQHF. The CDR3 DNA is TGTGCCAGCACCCGGGGGAGCTATAGCAATCAGCCCCAGCATTTT.